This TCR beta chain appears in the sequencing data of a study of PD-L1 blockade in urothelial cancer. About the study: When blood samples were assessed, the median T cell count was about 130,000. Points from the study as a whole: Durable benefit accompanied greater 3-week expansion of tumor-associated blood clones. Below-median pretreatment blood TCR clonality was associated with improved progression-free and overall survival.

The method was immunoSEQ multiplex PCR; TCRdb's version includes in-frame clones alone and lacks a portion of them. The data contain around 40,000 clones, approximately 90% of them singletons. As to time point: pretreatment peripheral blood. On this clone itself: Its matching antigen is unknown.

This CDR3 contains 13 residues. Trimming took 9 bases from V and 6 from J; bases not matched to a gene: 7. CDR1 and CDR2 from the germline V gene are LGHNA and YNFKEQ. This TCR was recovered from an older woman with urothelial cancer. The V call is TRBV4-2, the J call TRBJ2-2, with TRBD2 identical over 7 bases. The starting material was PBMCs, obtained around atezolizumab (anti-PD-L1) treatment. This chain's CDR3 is CASQSRGAGELFF. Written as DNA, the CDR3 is TGTGCCAGTCAGAGCCGGGGGGCCGGGGAGCTGTTTTTT.